The 20 T cell receptor beta chains below all came from one sample that was sequenced in a study of T cell responses to AZD1222 COVID-19 vaccine. Sequenced by immunoSEQ multiplex PCR; TCRdb stores in-frame clones only, minus some. The data contain about 83,000 clones, 88% of them singletons. The starting material was peripheral blood, obtained on day 0 of MenACWY control vaccination. These TCRs come from an adult in good health.

This chain joins TRBV7-6 and TRBJ1-1, with D unresolved. Trimming left V 5 bases short and J 4 bases short, with 8 bases between. The CDR3 has 12 amino acids. The germline V gene has CDR1 SGHVS and CDR2 FNYEAQ. CDR3 in amino acids: CASSNKFTEAFF. The DNA of the CDR3 is TGTGCCAGCAGCAACAAGTTCACTGAAGCTTTCTTT.

The rearrangement joins TRBV21-1 to TRBJ1-5; the D segment call TRBD1 is taken from the table without a DNA check. TRBV21-1 is a listed pseudogene. The CDR3 is 15 residues long. The CDR3: CASSKLGTGDQPQHF. Written as DNA, the CDR3 is TGTGCCAGCAGCAAATTGGGGACAGGGGATCAGCCCCAGCATTTT.

The CDR3 bases are TGTGCCAGCAGCATCCAGAAGGACACTGAGCAGTTCTTC. Amino acids: CASSIQKDTEQFF. The chain recombines TRBV7-3 with TRBJ2-1; D perhaps matches TRBD1 (5 bases). CDR3 size: 13 residues. The germline gives CDR1 SGHTA, CDR2 FQGTGA. V lost 5 bases to trimming and J lost 9 bases, with 14 bases between them.

This chain's CDR3 is CASSLAAGASNTF. CDR3 coding DNA: TGCGCCAGCAGCTTGGCAGCCGGAGCAAGTAATACCTTC. The rearrangement links TRBV5-1 to TRBJ1-2; D unclear. Trimming stripped 0 bases from V and 14 bases from J, with 17 bases between. The CDR3 runs to 13 residues. The germline CDR1 and CDR2 sequences are SGHRS and YFSETQ.

The chain uses TRBV6-2 or TRBV6-3 and TRBJ1-5, with D tentatively TRBD1 (6 bases). The V gene lost 5 bases and the J gene lost 0 bases, with 23 bases spanning the gap. This CDR3 has 19 amino acids. The germline gives CDR1 MNHEY, CDR2 SVGEGT. CDR3 sequence (DNA): TGTGCCAGCAGTCCGTCCGCGGGACAAAGTATTAATAGCAATCAGCCCCAGCATTTT. Its translation is CASSPSAGQSINSNQPQHF.

The chain employs TRBV7-2 and TRBJ1-1, with D maybe TRBD1 (6 bases). The germline gives CDR1 SGHTA, CDR2 FQGNSA. The V and J ends lost 5 bases and 8 bases respectively, with 15 bases between them. The CDR3 covers 13 residues. DNA for the CDR3: TGTGCCAGCAGCGGGGGGACAAGCTCGGAAGCTTTCTTT. Encoded protein: CASSGGTSSEAFF.

This clone was detected only a few times. The chain joins TRBV19 to TRBJ1-2; maybe TRBD1 (5 bases). Germline V gene lookup returns CDR1 LNHDA and CDR2 SQIVND (reference sequence). Trimming cost V 3 bases and J 8 bases, with 19 bases left between them. The CDR3 spans 15 residues. The DNA for the CDR3 is TGTGCCAGTAGTATTGGGGGGAAGGGTGCGTCCGGCTACACCTTC. Residues: CASSIGGKGASGYTF.

The chain uses TRBV27 and TRBJ2-7; 9 bases are shared with TRBD1. Germline trimming cut 6 bases from V and 7 bases from J; bases unmatched to any gene: 13. In germline, CDR1 is MNHEY, CDR2 SMNVEV (reference sequence). CDR3 length: 15 amino acids. CDR3 region: CASRKTGTGFPEQYF. CDR3 coding DNA: TGTGCCAGCAGAAAAACCGGGACAGGGTTTCCGGAGCAGTACTTC.

The J gene is TRBJ2-2, the V gene TRBV6-5; no clear D gene. The V gene lost 4 bases and the J gene lost 6 bases, with 12 bases spanning the gap. The CDR3 contains 14 residues. Germline V gene data show CDR1 as MNHEY and CDR2 as SVGAGI. Here the CDR3 reads CASSSPSTPGELFF. CDR3 nucleotides: TGTGCCAGCAGTTCACCTTCGACCCCCGGGGAGCTGTTTTTT.

The chain employs TRBV7-9 and TRBJ1-1; TRBD1 matches at 7 bases. J gave up 11 bases and V 0 bases, and 6 bases lay outside the gene matches. The CDR3 totals 13 residues. Germline CDR1 SEHNR, CDR2 FQNEAQ (reference sequence). The CDR3 DNA reads TGTGCCAGCAGCTTAGCTACCCAGGGGGAGGCTTTCTTT. Translating gives CASSLATQGEAFF.

This chain uses TRBV11-2 with TRBJ2-7; either TRBD1 or TRBD2 may supply D (5 bases each). Trimming took 4 bases from V and 7 from J, leaving 14 bases between them. CDR1 is SGHAT, CDR2 FQNNGV, per germline. The CDR3 has 13 residues. Here the CDR3 reads CASSSLRGREQYF. The CDR3 DNA is TGTGCCAGCAGCTCCCTCCGGGGACGGGAGCAGTACTTC. Full variable domain (outside the CDR3, taken from reference TRBV11-2 and TRBJ2-7): EAGVAQSPRYKIIEKRQSVAFWCNPISGHATLYWYQQILGQGPKLLIQFQNNGVVDDSQLPKDRFSAERLKGVDSTLKIQPAKLEDSAVYLCASSSLRGREQYFGPGTRLTVT.

V gene TRBV4-3 combines with J gene TRBJ1-2; D may be TRBD1 (6 bases). From germline, CDR1 is LGHNA and CDR2 YSLEER. The CDR3 totals 16 residues. The V end was cut by 2 bases, the J end by 4 bases, with 17 bases between. The CDR3 sequence: CASSQSLSDRFYGYTF. CDR3 bases: TGCGCCAGCAGCCAATCCCTTTCAGACAGGTTCTATGGCTACACCTTC.

A single count supports this clone. This sequence joins TRBV3-1 (or the pseudogene TRBV3-2) and TRBJ2-2, with 8 nucleotides matching TRBD1. This CDR3 is built from 19 residues. The germline V gene encodes CDR1 LGHDT and CDR2 YNNKEL (reference sequence). V shed 3 bases and J 0 bases; nucleotides not matched to a gene: 12. The CDR3 is CASSHWTGPRGANTGELFF. The CDR3 nucleotides are TGTGCCAGCAGCCATTGGACAGGGCCCCGAGGAGCGAACACCGGGGAGCTGTTTTTT.

The J gene is TRBJ2-2, the V gene TRBV7-9; the D gene is possibly TRBD2 (5 bases). CDR3 size: 14 residues. Trimming left V 5 bases short and J 1 base short, with 8 bases between. CDR1 SEHNR and CDR2 FQNEAQ come from the germline V gene (reference sequence). This CDR3 reads CASSVGVNTGELFF. CDR3 DNA: TGTGCCAGCAGCGTCGGGGTGAACACCGGGGAGCTGTTTTTT.

This clone was seen only once. The V and J genes are TRBV2 and TRBJ1-4; 11 bases line up with TRBD1. V lost 6 bases, J lost 8 bases, and 8 bases stayed unmatched. There are 15 residues in the CDR3. Looked up from germline, CDR1 is SNHLY and CDR2 is FYNNEI. The CDR3 DNA follows: TGTGCCAGCAGACCCAGGGACAGGGGGGGGGAAAAACTGTTTTTT. Its translation is CASRPRDRGGEKLFF.

The chain is built from TRBV2 and TRBJ2-7, with D possibly matching TRBD1 (6 bases). The CDR3 is 13 residues long. V dropped 6 bases and J dropped 7 bases, with 16 bases sitting between them. Per the germline V gene, CDR1 is SNHLY and CDR2 is FYNNEI. In nucleotides, the CDR3 is TGTGCCAGCAGGGCCGGGACACTGATGGAGCAGTACTTC. It encodes CASRAGTLMEQYF.

This rearrangement joins TRBV19 to TRBJ2-5; a possible D gene is TRBD1 (6 bases). This CDR3 comprises 15 residues. Germline CDR1 is LNHDA and CDR2 is SQIVND (reference sequence). Trimming removed 2 bases at V and 4 bases at J, with 14 bases between. The CDR3 DNA sequence: TGTGCCAGTAGTATACAGGGGTTGCATGGAGAGACCCAGTACTTC. This translates into CASSIQGLHGETQYF.

In DNA form, the CDR3 reads TGCGCCAGCAGGCCGGACAGGGTAAAGGAAAAACTGTTTTTT. Protein: CASRPDRVKEKLFF. V is TRBV10-1 and J is TRBJ1-4, with TRBD1 matching over 8 bases. With 6 bases clipped from V and 8 bases from J, the junction kept 8 bases outside the gene matches. This CDR3 is built from 14 residues. Germline CDR1 reads WNHNN; CDR2 reads SYGVQD (reference sequence).

The chain carries TRBV18 and TRBJ1-3; D gene uncertain. The CDR3 has 16 residues. V was clipped by 4 bases and J by 0 bases, with 13 bases between them. Germline CDR1 and CDR2: KGHSH and LQKENI. For the CDR3, the DNA is TGTGCCAGCTCACAAGGACCTCTTGTCTCTGGAAACACCATATATTTT. It specifies CASSQGPLVSGNTIYF.

The genes are TRBV6-5 and TRBJ2-7; 9 bases align to TRBD1. Germline V gives CDR1 MNHEY, CDR2 SVGAGI. V shed 6 bases, J shed 2 bases, and the junction held 8 bases outside the gene matches. CDR3 length: 15 residues. The CDR3 nucleotides are TGTGCCAGCAGGTCCTCCGGGACAGGGCCCTACGAGCAGTACTTC. It specifies CASRSSGTGPYEQYF.